One and the same sample provided the 7 T cell receptor beta chains below, sequenced in a study of blood T cell repertoires in COVID-19. Generated by immunoSEQ multiplex PCR, the TCRdb table keeps only in-frame clones and is missing some. The table lists 250,000 or so clones, more than 85% of them singletons. Specimen: PBMCs or T cells enriched from blood (not recorded which). The receptors stem from a man aged 35-49 years who had been exposed to COVID-19.

This rearrangement joins TRBV5-5 to TRBJ1-1; 7 bases are shared with TRBD1. The CDR3 spans 15 residues. The V gene end was trimmed by 4 bases and the J gene end by 4 bases; junction bases not matched to a gene: 10. Germline loops: CDR1 SGHKS, CDR2 YYEKEE (reference sequence). The CDR3 is CASSVSTQGSTEAFF. The DNA for the CDR3 is TGTGCCAGCAGCGTATCTACACAGGGGAGCACTGAAGCTTTCTTT. The whole variable domain, filled in from reference TRBV5-5 and TRBJ1-1, reads DAGVTQSPTHLIKTRGQQVTLRCSPISGHKSVSWYQQVLGQGPQFIFQYYEKEERGRGNFPDRFSARQFPNYSSELNVNALLLGDSALYLCASSVSTQGSTEAFFGQGTRLTVV.

The gene calls are TRBV12-3 or TRBV12-4 and TRBJ1-2; a weak D match, TRBD1 (6 bases). The CDR3 extends over 13 amino acids. With 8 bases removed from V and 4 bases from J, the gap between germline ends came to 14 bases. CDR3 amino acids: CASAPGVLYGYTF. CDR3 coding DNA: TGTGCCAGCGCCCCAGGGGTCCTCTATGGCTACACCTTC.

The chain joins TRBV30 to TRBJ1-3; 7 bases are a match to TRBD1. The CDR3 covers 14 residues. Per the germline V gene, CDR1 is GTSNPN and CDR2 is SVGIG (reference sequence). V lost 8 bases, J lost 4 bases, and 11 bases stayed unmatched. This CDR3 reads CAASRTGGGNTIYF. CDR3 nucleotide sequence: TGTGCCGCGTCACGGACAGGAGGAGGAAACACCATATATTTT.

The rearrangement joins TRBV5-5 to TRBJ1-6; no definite D call. Germline loops: CDR1 SGHKS, CDR2 YYEKEE (reference sequence). CDR3 length equals 13 residues. The ends were cut back, 2 bases at V and 8 bases at J, with 8 bases in the middle. CDR3 sequence (DNA): TGTGCCAGCAGCTTTGCGTCGGATTCACCCCTCCACTTT. It translates to CASSFASDSPLHF.

The chain carries TRBV4-3 and TRBJ2-7; 7 bases match TRBD1. The CDR3 runs to 16 residues. Losses at the gene ends were 0 bases for V and 2 bases for J; bases not matched to a gene: 7. Germline values: CDR1 LGHNA, CDR2 YSLEER. The CDR3 sequence is CASSQEGRDRAYEQYF. CDR3 bases: TGCGCCAGCAGCCAAGAAGGCCGGGACAGAGCCTACGAGCAGTACTTC.

CDR3: CAISESWTGVNQPQHF. The CDR3 region has the DNA TGTGCCATCAGTGAGAGTTGGACAGGGGTCAATCAGCCCCAGCATTTT. The chain recombines TRBV10-3 with TRBJ1-5, with 9 bases lining up with TRBD1. CDR3 length: 16 amino acids. The V gene end was trimmed by 2 bases and the J gene end by 3 bases; junction bases not matched to a gene: 5. Germline assignment: CDR1 ENHRY and CDR2 SYGVKD.

This rearrangement joins TRBV6-5 to TRBJ2-3, with D possibly matching TRBD1 (6 bases). This CDR3 spans 14 amino acids. In germline, CDR1 is MNHEY, CDR2 SVGAGI. Trimming took 5 bases from V and 1 from J, leaving 10 bases between them. CDR3 amino acids: CASSNRQGTDTQYF. DNA for the CDR3: TGTGCCAGCAGTAACCGACAGGGCACAGATACGCAGTATTTT.